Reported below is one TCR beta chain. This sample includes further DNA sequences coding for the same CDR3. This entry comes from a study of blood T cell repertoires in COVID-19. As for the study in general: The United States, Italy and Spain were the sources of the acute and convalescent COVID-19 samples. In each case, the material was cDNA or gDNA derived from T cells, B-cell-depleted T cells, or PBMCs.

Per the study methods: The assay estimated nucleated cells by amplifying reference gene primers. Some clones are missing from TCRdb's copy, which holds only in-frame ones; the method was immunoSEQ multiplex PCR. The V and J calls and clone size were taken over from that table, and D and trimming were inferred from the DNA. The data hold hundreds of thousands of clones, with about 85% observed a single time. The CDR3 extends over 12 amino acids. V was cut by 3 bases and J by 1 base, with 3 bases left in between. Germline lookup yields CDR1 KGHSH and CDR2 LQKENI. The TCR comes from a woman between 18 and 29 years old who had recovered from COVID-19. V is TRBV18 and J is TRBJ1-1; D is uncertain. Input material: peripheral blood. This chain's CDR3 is CASSPSNTEAFF. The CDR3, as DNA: TGTGCCAGCTCACCCTCGAACACTGAAGCTTTCTTT.